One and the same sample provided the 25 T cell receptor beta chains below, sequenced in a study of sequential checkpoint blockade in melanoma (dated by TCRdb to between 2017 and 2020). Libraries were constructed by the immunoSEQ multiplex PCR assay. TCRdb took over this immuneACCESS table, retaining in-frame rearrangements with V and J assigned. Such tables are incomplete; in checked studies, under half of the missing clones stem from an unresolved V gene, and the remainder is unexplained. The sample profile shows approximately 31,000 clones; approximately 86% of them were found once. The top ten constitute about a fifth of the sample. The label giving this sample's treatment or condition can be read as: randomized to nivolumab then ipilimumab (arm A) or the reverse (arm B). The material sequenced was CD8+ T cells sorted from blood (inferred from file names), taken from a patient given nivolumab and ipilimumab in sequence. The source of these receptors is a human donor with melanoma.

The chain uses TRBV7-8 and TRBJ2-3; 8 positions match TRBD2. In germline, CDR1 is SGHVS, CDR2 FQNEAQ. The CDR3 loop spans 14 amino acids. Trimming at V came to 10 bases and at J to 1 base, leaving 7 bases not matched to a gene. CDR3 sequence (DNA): TGTGCCACCACCGCGGGGGGACGCACAGATACGCAGTATTTT. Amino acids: CATTAGGRTDTQYF. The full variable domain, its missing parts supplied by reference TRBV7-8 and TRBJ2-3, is GAGVSQSPRYKVAKRGQDVALRCDPISGHVSLFWYQQALGQGPEFLTYFQNEAQLDKSGLPSDRFFAERPEGSVSTLKIQRTQQEDSAVYLCATTAGGRTDTQYFGPGTRLTVL.

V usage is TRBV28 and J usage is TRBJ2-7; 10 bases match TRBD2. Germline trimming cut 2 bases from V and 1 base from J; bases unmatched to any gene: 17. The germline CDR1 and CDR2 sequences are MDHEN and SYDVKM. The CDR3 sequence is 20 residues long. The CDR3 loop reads CASSLNVGQGVSGRSYEQYF. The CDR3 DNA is TGTGCCAGCAGTTTAAACGTCGGGCAGGGTGTTAGCGGGAGGTCCTACGAGCAGTACTTC.

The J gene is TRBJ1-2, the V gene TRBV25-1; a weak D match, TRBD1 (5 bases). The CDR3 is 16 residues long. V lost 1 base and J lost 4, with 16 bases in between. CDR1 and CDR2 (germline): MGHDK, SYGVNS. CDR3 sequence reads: CASSELARGNSYGYTF. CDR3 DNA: TGTGCCAGCAGTGAATTGGCCCGGGGGAATAGCTATGGCTACACCTTC.

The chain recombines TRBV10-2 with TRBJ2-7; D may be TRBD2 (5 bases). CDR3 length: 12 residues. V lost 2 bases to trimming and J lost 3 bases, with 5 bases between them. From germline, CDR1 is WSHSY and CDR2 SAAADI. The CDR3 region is CASSEGLYEQYF. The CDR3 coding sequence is TGCGCCAGCAGTGAGGGACTCTACGAGCAGTACTTC.

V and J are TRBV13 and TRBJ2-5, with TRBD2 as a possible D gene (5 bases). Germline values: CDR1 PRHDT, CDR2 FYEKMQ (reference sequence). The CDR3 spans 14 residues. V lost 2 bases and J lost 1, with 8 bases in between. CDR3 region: CASSLFTSQETQYF. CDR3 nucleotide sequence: TGTGCCAGCAGCTTATTCACTAGCCAAGAGACCCAGTACTTC.

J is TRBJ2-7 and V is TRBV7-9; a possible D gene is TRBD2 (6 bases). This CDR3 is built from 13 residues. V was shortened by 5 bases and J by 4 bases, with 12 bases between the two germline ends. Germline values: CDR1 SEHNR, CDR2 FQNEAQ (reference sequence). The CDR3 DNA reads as TGTGCCAGCAGCCCCCCCGGGGGTTACGAGCAGTACTTC. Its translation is CASSPPGGYEQYF.

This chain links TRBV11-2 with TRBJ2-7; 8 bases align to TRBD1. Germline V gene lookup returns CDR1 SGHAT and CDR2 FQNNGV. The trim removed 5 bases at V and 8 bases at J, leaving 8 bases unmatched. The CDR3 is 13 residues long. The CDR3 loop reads CASSPQGRGQQYF. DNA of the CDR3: TGTGCCAGCAGCCCCCAGGGCAGGGGGCAGCAGTACTTC.

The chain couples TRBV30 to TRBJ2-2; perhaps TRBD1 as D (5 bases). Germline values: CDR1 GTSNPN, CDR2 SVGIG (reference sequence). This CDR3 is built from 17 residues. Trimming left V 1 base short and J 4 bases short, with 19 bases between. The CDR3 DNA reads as TGTGCCTGGAGTGAATTCCCCCTTGACAGATTCACCGGGGAGCTGTTTTTT. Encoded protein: CAWSEFPLDRFTGELFF.

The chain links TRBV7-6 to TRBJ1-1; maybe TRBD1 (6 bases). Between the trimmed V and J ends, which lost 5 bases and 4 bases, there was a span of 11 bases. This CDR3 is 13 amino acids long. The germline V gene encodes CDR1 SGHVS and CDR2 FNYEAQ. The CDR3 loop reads CASSHGTRTEAFF. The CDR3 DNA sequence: TGTGCCAGCAGCCACGGGACACGCACTGAAGCTTTCTTT.

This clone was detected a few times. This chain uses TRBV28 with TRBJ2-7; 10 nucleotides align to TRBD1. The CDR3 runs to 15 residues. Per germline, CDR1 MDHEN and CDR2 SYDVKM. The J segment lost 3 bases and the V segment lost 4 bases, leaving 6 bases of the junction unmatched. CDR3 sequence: CASSYPRDRGYEQYF. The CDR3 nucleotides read TGTGCCAGCAGTTACCCCCGGGACAGGGGCTACGAGCAGTACTTC.

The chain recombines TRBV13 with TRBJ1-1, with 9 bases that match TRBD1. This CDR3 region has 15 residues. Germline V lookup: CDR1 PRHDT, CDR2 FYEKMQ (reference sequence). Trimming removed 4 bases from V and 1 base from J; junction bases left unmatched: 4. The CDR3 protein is CASSSPGQGNTEAFF. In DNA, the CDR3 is TGTGCCAGCAGCTCTCCGGGACAGGGGAACACTGAAGCTTTCTTT.

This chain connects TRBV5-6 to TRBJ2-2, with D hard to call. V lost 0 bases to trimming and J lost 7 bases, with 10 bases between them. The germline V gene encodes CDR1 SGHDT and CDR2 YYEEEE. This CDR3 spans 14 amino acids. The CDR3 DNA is TGTGCCAGCAGCTTGGGCTCAATTAGCGGGGAGCTGTTTTTT. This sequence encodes CASSLGSISGELFF.

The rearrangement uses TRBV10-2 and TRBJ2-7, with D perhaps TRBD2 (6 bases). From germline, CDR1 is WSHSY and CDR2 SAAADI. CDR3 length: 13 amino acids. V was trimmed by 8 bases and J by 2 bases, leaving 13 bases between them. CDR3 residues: CASGGLRAYEQYF. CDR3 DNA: TGCGCCAGCGGGGGACTGCGAGCCTACGAGCAGTACTTC.

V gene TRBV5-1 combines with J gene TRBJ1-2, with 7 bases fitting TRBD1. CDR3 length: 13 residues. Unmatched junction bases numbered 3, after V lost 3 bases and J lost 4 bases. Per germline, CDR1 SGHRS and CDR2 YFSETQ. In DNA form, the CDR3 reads TGCGCCAGCAGCTACGGGACAGCCTATGGCTACACCTTC. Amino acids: CASSYGTAYGYTF.

DNA for the CDR3: TGCACTGATGAGCGGGGGGATGAAGAAAGCACAGATACGCAGTATTTT. Translation: CTDERGDEESTDTQYF. The chain combines TRBV1 with TRBJ2-3; the table's D call of TRBD2 was not tested on the DNA. TRBV1 is recorded as a pseudogene. The CDR3 spans 16 residues.

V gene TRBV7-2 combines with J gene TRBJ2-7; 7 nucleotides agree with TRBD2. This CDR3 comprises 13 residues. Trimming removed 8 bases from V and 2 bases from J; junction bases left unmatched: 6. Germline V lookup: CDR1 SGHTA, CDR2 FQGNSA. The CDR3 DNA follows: TGTGCCAGCGGGGAGGGCCCTACCTACGAGCAGTACTTC. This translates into CASGEGPTYEQYF.

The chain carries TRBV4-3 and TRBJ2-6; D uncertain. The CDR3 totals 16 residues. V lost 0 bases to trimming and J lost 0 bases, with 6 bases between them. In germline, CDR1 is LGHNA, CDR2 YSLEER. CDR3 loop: CASSQDRGSGANVLTF. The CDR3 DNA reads TGCGCCAGCAGCCAAGATCGCGGCTCTGGGGCCAACGTCCTGACTTTC.

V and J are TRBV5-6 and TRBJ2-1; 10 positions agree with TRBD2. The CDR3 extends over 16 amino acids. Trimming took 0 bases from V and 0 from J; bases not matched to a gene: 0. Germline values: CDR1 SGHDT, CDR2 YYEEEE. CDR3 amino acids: CASSLASGGSYNEQFF. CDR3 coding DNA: TGTGCCAGCAGCTTGGCTAGCGGGGGCTCCTACAATGAGCAGTTCTTC.

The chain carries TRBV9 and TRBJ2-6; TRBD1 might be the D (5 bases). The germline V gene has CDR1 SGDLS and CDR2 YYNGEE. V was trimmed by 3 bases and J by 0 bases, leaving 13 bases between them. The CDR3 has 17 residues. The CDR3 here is CASSGDSHPSGANVLTF. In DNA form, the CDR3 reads TGTGCCAGCAGCGGAGACAGCCATCCCTCTGGGGCCAACGTCCTGACTTTC.

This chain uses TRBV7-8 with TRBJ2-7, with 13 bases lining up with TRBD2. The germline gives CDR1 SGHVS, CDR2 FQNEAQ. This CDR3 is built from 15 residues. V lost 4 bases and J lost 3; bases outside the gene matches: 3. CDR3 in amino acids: CASSSGLAGDYEQYF. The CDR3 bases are TGTGCCAGCAGCTCCGGACTAGCGGGAGACTACGAGCAGTACTTC.

The CDR3 bases are TGTGCCAGCAGCCAGTGGGGCAGGGAGCAGTACTTC. It codes for CASSQWGREQYF. The V gene is TRBV14, the J gene TRBJ2-7, with D possibly being TRBD1 (5 bases). CDR3 length: 12 amino acids. V was shortened by 3 bases and J by 7 bases, with 10 bases between the two germline ends. In germline, CDR1 is SGHDN, CDR2 FVKESK.

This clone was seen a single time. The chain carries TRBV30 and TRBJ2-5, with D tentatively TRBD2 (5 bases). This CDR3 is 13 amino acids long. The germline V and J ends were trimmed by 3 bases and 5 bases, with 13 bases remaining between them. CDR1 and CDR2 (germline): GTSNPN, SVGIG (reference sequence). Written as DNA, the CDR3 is TGTGCCTGGAGCGTCGTAGCGTGGGAGACCCAGTACTTC. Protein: CAWSVVAWETQYF.

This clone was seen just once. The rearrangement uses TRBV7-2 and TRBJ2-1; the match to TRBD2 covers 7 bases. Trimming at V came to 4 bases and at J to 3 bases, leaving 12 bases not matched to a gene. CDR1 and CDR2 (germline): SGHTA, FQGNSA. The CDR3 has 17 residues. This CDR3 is CASSSPTFGLDYNEQFF. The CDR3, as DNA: TGTGCCAGCAGCTCACCGACCTTTGGACTAGACTACAATGAGCAGTTCTTC.

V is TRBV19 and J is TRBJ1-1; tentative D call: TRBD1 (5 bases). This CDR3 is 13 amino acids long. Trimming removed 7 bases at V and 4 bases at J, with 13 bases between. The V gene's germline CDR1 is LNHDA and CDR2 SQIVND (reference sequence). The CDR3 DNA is TGTGCCAGTACCGATGCGGGACTCACTGAAGCTTTCTTT. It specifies CASTDAGLTEAFF.

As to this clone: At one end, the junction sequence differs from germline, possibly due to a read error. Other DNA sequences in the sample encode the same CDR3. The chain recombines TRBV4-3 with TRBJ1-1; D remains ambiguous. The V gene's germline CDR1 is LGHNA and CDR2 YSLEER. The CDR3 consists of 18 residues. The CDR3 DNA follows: TGCGCCAGCAGCCCCCTTTTCGGTGATTCGGCGACTAACACTGAAGCTTTCTTC. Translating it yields CASSPLFGDSATNTEAFF.